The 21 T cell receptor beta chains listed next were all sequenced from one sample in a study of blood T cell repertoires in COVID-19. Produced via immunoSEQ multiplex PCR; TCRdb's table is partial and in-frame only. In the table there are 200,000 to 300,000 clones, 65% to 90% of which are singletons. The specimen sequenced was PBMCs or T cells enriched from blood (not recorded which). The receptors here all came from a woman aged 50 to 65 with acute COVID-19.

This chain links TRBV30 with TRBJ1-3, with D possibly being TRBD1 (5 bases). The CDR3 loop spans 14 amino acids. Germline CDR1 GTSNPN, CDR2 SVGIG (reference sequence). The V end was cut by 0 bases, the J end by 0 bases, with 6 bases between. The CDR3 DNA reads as TGTGCCTGGAGTGTACAGGCCTCTGGAAACACCATATATTTT. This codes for CAWSVQASGNTIYF.

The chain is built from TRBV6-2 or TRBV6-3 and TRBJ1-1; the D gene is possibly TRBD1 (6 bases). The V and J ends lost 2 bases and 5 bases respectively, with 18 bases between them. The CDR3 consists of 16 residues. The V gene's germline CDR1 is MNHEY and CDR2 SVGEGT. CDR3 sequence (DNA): TGTGCCAGCAGTTACCCGACCTCGGGGGGCAGGACTGAAGCTTTCTTT. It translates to CASSYPTSGGRTEAFF.

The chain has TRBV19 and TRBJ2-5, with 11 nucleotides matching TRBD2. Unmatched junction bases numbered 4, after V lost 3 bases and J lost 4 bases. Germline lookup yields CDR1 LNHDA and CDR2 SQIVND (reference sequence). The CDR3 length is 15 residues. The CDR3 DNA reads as TGTGCCAGTAGTATGCTAGCGGGGGGAGGAGAGACCCAGTACTTC. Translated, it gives CASSMLAGGGETQYF. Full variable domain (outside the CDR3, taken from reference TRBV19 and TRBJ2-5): DGGITQSPKYLFRKEGQNVTLSCEQNLNHDAMYWYRQDPGQGLRLIYYSQIVNDFQKGDIAEGYSVSREKKESFPLTVTSAQKNPTAFYLCASSMLAGGGETQYFGPGTRLLVL.

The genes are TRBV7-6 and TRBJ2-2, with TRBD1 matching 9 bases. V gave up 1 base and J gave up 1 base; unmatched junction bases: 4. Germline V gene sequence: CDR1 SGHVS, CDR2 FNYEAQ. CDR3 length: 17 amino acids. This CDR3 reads CASSLVVGQGNTGELFF. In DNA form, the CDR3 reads TGTGCCAGCAGCTTAGTAGTGGGACAGGGGAACACCGGGGAGCTGTTTTTT.

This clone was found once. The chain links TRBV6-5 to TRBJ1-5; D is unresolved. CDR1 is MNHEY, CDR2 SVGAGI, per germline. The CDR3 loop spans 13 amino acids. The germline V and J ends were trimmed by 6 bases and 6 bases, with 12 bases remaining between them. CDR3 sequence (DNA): TGTGCCAGCAGGGTGCACCTCGGTCAGCCCCAGCATTTT. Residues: CASRVHLGQPQHF.

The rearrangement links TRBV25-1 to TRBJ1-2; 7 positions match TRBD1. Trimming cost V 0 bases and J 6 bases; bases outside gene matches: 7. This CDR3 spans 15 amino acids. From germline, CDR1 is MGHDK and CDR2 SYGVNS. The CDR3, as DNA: TGTGCCAGCAGTGAATATAAGGGGGCAGGGCATGGCTACACCTTC. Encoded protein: CASSEYKGAGHGYTF.

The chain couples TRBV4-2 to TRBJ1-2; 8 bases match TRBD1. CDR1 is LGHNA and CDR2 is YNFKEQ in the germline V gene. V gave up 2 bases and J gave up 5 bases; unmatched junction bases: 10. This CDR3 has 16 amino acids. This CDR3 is CASSQPPTGGEYGYTF. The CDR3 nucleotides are TGTGCCAGCAGCCAACCCCCAACAGGGGGTGAGTATGGCTACACCTTC.

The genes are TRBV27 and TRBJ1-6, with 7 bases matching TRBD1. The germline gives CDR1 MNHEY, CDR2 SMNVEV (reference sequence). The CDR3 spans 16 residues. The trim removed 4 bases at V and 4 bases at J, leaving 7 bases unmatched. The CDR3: CASSWALTGYNSPLHF. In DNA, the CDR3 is TGTGCCAGCAGTTGGGCTTTGACAGGGTATAATTCACCCCTCCACTTT.

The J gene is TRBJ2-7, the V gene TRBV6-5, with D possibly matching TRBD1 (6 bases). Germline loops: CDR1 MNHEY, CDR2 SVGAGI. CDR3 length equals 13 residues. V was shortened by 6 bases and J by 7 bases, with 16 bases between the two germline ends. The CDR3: CASRAGAAGEQYF. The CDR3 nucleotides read TGTGCCAGCAGGGCAGGGGCGGCGGGTGAGCAGTACTTC.

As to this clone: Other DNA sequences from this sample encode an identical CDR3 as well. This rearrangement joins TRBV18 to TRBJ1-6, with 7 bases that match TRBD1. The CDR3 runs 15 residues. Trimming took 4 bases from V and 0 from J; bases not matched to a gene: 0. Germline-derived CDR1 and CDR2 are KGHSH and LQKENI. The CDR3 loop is CASSRDSSYNSPLHF. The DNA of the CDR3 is TGTGCCAGCTCACGGGACAGCTCCTATAATTCACCCCTCCACTTT.

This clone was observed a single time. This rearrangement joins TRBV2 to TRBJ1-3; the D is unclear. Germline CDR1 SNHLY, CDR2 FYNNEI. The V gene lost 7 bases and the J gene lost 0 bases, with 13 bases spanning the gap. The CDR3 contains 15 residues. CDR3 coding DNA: TGTGCCAGCAAGCAAGCAAGAGGCTCTGGAAACACCATATATTTT. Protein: CASKQARGSGNTIYF.

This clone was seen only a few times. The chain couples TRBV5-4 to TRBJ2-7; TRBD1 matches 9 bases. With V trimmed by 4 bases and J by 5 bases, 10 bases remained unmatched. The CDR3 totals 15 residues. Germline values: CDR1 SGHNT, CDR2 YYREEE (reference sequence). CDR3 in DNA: TGTGCCAGCAGCCGGGGCGGGACAGGGTTCAACGAGCAGTACTTC. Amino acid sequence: CASSRGGTGFNEQYF. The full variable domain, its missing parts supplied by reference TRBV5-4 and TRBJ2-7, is ETGVTQSPTHLIKTRGQQVTLRCSSQSGHNTVSWYQQALGQGPQFIFQYYREEENGRGNFPPRFSGLQFPNYSSELNVNALELDDSALYLCASSRGGTGFNEQYFGPGTRLTVT.

The CDR3 coding sequence is TGTGCCAGCAGTCCAGAGGATACTGAAGCTTTCTTT. This gives the protein CASSPEDTEAFF. The chain links TRBV7-9 to TRBJ1-1; no firm D call. The CDR3 spans 12 residues. Germline-derived CDR1 and CDR2 are SEHNR and FQNEAQ (reference sequence). The V end lost 6 bases, the J end lost 5 bases, and 10 bases lay between the germline ends. Combining the CDR3 with reference TRBV7-9 and TRBJ1-1 gives the whole variable domain DTGVSQNPRHKITKRGQNVTFRCDPISEHNRLYWYRQTLGQGPEFLTYFQNEAQLEKSRLLSDRFSAERPKGSFSTLEIQRTEQGDSAMYLCASSPEDTEAFFGQGTRLTVV.

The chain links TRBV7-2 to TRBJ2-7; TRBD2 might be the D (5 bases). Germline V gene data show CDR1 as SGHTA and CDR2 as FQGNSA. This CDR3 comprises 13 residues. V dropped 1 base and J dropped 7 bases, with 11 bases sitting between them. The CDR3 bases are TGTGCCAGCAGCTTAGACGTAGCGACGGAGCAGTACTTC. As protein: CASSLDVATEQYF.

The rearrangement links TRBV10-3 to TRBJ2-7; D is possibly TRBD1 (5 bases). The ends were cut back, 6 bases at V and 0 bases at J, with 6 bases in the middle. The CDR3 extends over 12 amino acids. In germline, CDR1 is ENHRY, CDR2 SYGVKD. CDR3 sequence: CAIRQDSYEQYF. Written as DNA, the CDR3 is TGTGCCATCAGACAGGACTCCTACGAGCAGTACTTC.

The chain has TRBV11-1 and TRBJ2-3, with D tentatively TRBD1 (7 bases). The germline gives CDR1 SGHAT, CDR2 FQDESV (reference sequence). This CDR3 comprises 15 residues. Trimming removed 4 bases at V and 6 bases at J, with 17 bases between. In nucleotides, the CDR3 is TGTGCCAGCAGCTCGGGGGCAGGGGGGATGGATACGCAGTATTTT. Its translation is CASSSGAGGMDTQYF.

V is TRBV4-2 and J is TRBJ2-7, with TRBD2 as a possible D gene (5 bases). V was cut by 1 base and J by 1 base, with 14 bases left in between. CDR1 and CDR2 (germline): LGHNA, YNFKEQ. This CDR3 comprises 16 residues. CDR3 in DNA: TGTGCCAGCAGCCAAGTCAGTCTAGCCCGATCCTACGAGCAGTACTTC. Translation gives CASSQVSLARSYEQYF.

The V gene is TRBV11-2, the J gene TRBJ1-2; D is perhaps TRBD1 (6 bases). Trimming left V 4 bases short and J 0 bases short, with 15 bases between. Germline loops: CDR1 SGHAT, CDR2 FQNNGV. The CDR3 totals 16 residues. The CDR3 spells CASSSPRGGTNYGYTF. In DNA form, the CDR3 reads TGTGCCAGCAGCTCCCCCAGGGGAGGGACTAACTATGGCTACACCTTC.

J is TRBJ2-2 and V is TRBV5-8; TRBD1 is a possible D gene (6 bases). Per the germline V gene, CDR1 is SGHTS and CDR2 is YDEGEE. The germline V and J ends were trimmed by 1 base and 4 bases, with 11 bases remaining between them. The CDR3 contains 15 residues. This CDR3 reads CASSLLGQSTGELFF. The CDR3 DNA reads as TGTGCCAGCAGCTTGCTAGGACAGTCCACCGGGGAGCTGTTTTTT.

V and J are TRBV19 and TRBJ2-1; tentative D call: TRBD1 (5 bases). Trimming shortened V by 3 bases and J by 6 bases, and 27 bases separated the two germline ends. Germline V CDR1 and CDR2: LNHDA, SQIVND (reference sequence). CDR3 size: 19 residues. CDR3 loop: CASSIYYSRGRVVTNEQFF. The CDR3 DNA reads TGTGCCAGTAGTATTTATTATTCGCGTGGCAGGGTGGTAACCAATGAGCAGTTCTTC.

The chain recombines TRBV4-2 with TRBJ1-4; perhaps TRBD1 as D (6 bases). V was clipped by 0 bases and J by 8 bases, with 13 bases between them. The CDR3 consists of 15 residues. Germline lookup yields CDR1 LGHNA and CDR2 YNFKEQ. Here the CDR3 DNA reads TGTGCCAGCAGCCAAGATCGGGGGGCCGGGGAAAAACTGTTTTTT. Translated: CASSQDRGAGEKLFF.